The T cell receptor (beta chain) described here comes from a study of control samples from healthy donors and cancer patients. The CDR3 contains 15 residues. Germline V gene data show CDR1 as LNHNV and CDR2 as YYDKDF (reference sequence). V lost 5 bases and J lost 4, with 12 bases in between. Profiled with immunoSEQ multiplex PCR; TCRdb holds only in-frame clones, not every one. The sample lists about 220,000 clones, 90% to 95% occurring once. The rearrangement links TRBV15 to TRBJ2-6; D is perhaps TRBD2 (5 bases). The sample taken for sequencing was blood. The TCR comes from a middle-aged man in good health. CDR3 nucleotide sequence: TGTGCCACCAGCGGAGGCGGTCCGGGGGCCAACGTCCTGACTTTC. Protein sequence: CATSGGGPGANVLTF.